Included here is one T cell receptor beta chain sequence, with context. Its antigen is unidentified. These data belong to a study of T cell responses to AZD1222 COVID-19 vaccine. About the study: Second-dose recipients at about 4 or about 12 weeks were treated as one pooled group. Study conclusions and caveats: Spike as a whole was targeted by vaccine-associated CD4 TCRs, dominant at 160-218 and 743-854. At baseline, seropositivity was found in only a handful of AZD1222 recipients. There were mostly white British donors and more females than males, and clonal diversity was possibly underestimated.

The germline V gene has CDR1 SNHLY and CDR2 FYNNEI. Deletions cut 0 bases from V and 3 bases from J, with 17 bases between. CDR3 length: 18 residues. The data were produced by immunoSEQ multiplex PCR, yet TCRdb's version contains in-frame clones alone and is incomplete. The sample yields 35,000 to 45,000 clones, around three quarters seen once. The source of this sequence is an adult in good health. V is TRBV2 and J is TRBJ1-4; D may be TRBD1 (5 bases). The material sequenced was peripheral blood, taken on day 0 of AZD1222 vaccination. Here the CDR3 DNA reads TGTGCCAGCAGTGAAGCAGGTTTCCTACAGGTAGCTAATGAAAAACTGTTTTTT. Its translation is CASSEAGFLQVANEKLFF.